The T cell receptor (beta chain) described here comes from a study of T cells in Graves' hyperthyroidism and ophthalmopathy. Study-wide points: Researchers found most expanded thyroid clonotypes above 0.001 in blood as well. Progression to ophthalmopathy was predicted a median of roughly 6.8 months early.

RNA transcripts yielded amplified TCR beta CDR3 regions. The study used the HTBI primer set for a first-round RT-PCR of the TCR CDR3. TCRdb re-analysed the multiplex PCR reads in MiXCR, keeping a single row per CDR3 protein. The sample has fewer than 450,000 distinct CDR3 sequences; 13% to 15% are singletons. This clonotype came up many times. Its target is not known. At least 3 on the Clinical Activity Score was recorded for ophthalmopathy patients, who also had NOSPECS grade at least 4 and duration under 3 months. PBMCs stemmed from under 11 ml fresh peripheral blood. The sample consisted of blood. The sequence derives from an older woman with Graves' ophthalmopathy.

CDR3 DNA sequence: TGTGCTAGTGGAAAGACAGGGGGCGCAGATACGCAGTATTTT. This encodes CASGKTGGADTQYF. The rearrangement links TRBV12-5 to TRBJ2-3; 10 bases match TRBD1. The CDR3 totals 14 residues. Trimming cost V 6 bases and J 4 bases; bases outside gene matches: 4. Germline V gene sequence: CDR1 LGHNT, CDR2 FRNRAP. The whole variable domain, filled in from reference TRBV12-5 and TRBJ2-3, reads DARVTQTPRHKVTEMGQEVTMRCQPILGHNTVFWYRQTMMQGLELLAYFRNRAPLDDSGMPKDRFSAEMPDATLATLKIQPSEPRDSAVYFCASGKTGGADTQYFGPGTRLTVL.